The next 21 T cell receptor beta chains were all read from a single sample in a study of siplizumab effects on memory and regulatory T cells. Sequencing was performed with immunoSEQ multiplex PCR; in TCRdb, only in-frame clones are kept and a portion is missing. The table has under 100,000 clones, around 94% seen once. Input material: non-Treg CD4+ T cells sorted from blood. These receptors originate from a human donor in good health.

In regard to this clone: The sample has other DNA sequences that encode this CDR3 too. The CDR3 nucleotides are TGTGCCAGCAGTCGTAGCGGGAGGGGGTCCTACAATGAGCAGTTCTTC. Translation gives CASSRSGRGSYNEQFF. The chain has TRBV7-9 and TRBJ2-1; 11 bases map to TRBD2. The CDR3 spans 16 residues. The germline CDR1 and CDR2 sequences are SEHNR and FQNEAQ (reference sequence). The junction had 5 bases not matched to a gene; V was cut back by 6 bases and J by 1 base.

The rearrangement joins TRBV28 to TRBJ2-3; unclear D gene. Between the trimmed V and J ends, which lost 3 bases and 1 base, there was a span of 11 bases. Per the germline V gene, CDR1 is MDHEN and CDR2 is SYDVKM. This CDR3 has 15 amino acids. CDR3 sequence reads: CASSLGFVGTDTQYF. Written as DNA, the CDR3 is TGTGCCAGCAGTTTGGGCTTCGTAGGCACAGATACGCAGTATTTT.

The chain has TRBV6-5 and TRBJ2-5; no clear D gene. V dropped 2 bases and J dropped 5 bases, with 12 bases sitting between them. Germline CDR1 and CDR2: MNHEY and SVGAGI. The CDR3 is 14 amino acids. CDR3 sequence reads: CASSYLGSAETQYF. CDR3 DNA sequence: TGTGCCAGCAGTTACCTAGGAAGCGCGGAGACCCAGTACTTC.

V gene TRBV28 combines with J gene TRBJ2-6; D not resolved. The CDR3 spans 16 residues. CDR1 MDHEN and CDR2 SYDVKM come from the germline V gene. The V end was cut by 9 bases, the J end by 0 bases, with 15 bases between. The CDR3 sequence is CASSPSVSSGANVLTF. Here the CDR3 DNA reads TGTGCCAGTTCCCCTTCTGTAAGCTCTGGGGCCAACGTCCTGACTTTC.

The chain links TRBV5-1 to TRBJ2-7, with D unclear. Looked up from germline, CDR1 is SGHRS and CDR2 is YFSETQ. Trimming took 1 base from V and 4 from J, leaving 15 bases between them. The length of the CDR3 is 15 residues. CDR3 sequence reads: CASSLRLRGTYEQYF. CDR3 bases: TGCGCCAGCAGCTTGAGGTTAAGAGGTACTTACGAGCAGTACTTC. Using reference TRBV5-1 and TRBJ2-7 for the parts outside the CDR3, the full variable domain is KAGVTQTPRYLIKTRGQQVTLSCSPISGHRSVSWYQQTPGQGLQFLFEYFSETQRNKGNFPGRFSGRQFSNSRSEMNVSTLELGDSALYLCASSLRLRGTYEQYFGPGTRLTVT.

This chain links TRBV9 with TRBJ2-1, with D possibly matching TRBD2 (6 bases). Between the trimmed V and J ends, which lost 0 bases and 7 bases, there was a span of 14 bases. This CDR3 has 15 residues. Germline V CDR1 and CDR2: SGDLS, YYNGEE. This CDR3 is CASSVAPGSPNEQFF. The CDR3 coding sequence is TGTGCCAGCAGCGTAGCCCCCGGGAGCCCTAATGAGCAGTTCTTC.

J is TRBJ2-3 and V is TRBV5-1; 10 nucleotides align to TRBD2. Trimming cost V 2 bases and J 0 bases; bases outside gene matches: 0. This CDR3 region has 15 residues. Germline V gene sequence: CDR1 SGHRS, CDR2 YFSETQ. The CDR3 sequence is CASSLLAGSTDTQYF. The CDR3 bases are TGCGCCAGCAGCTTACTAGCGGGAAGCACAGATACGCAGTATTTT.

This chain uses TRBV6-1 with TRBJ1-2, with 7 bases matching TRBD1. V dropped 6 bases and J dropped 6; count of bases not matched to a gene: 4. The CDR3 length is 12 residues. Germline values: CDR1 MNHNS, CDR2 SASEGT. CDR3 bases: TGTGCCAGCAGAAGACAGGGCCATGGCTACACCTTC. Encoded protein: CASRRQGHGYTF.

The rearrangement links TRBV28 to TRBJ2-7; the match to TRBD1 covers 8 bases. V shed 6 bases and J 5 bases; nucleotides not matched to a gene: 6. This CDR3 region has 13 residues. Germline values: CDR1 MDHEN, CDR2 SYDVKM. The CDR3, as DNA: TGTGCCAGCAGCGACAGGGGTCGGGACGAGCAGTACTTC. Residues: CASSDRGRDEQYF.

This clone occurred once. This chain links TRBV6-5 with TRBJ2-1; 11 bases match TRBD2. Germline V lookup: CDR1 MNHEY, CDR2 SVGAGI. The J segment lost 7 bases and the V segment lost 2 bases, leaving 7 bases of the junction unmatched. The CDR3 runs 16 residues. The CDR3 loop is CASSYRLAGGGNEQFF. The CDR3 DNA reads as TGTGCCAGCAGTTACAGGCTAGCGGGAGGTGGGAATGAGCAGTTCTTC.

This rearrangement joins TRBV7-8 to TRBJ2-3, with 10 bases that match TRBD2. The J segment lost 6 bases and the V segment lost 5 bases, leaving 8 bases of the junction unmatched. Germline V gene lookup returns CDR1 SGHVS and CDR2 FQNEAQ. CDR3 size: 15 residues. CDR3 protein: CASSLRLAGLDTQYF. CDR3 DNA sequence: TGTGCCAGCAGCCTTAGACTAGCGGGTTTGGATACGCAGTATTTT.

This clone appeared a single time. V usage is TRBV30 and J usage is TRBJ1-2, with D perhaps matching TRBD1 (5 bases). CDR3 size: 14 residues. Trimming shortened V by 4 bases and J by 6 bases, and 18 bases separated the two germline ends. Germline assignment: CDR1 GTSNPN and CDR2 SVGIG (reference sequence). The chain's CDR3 is CAWNRGRVTDGYTF. CDR3 bases: TGTGCCTGGAACCGGGGCAGGGTGACGGATGGCTACACCTTC.

This clone was found once. The chain carries TRBV9 and TRBJ2-2, with D unresolved. The ends were cut back, 0 bases at V and 4 bases at J, with 7 bases in the middle. Germline V CDR1 and CDR2: SGDLS, YYNGEE. This CDR3 has 14 amino acids. CDR3 sequence: CASSVGQLTGELFF. DNA for the CDR3: TGTGCCAGCAGCGTAGGACAACTCACCGGGGAGCTGTTTTTT.

The chain uses TRBV2 and TRBJ2-7; perhaps D is TRBD1 or TRBD2 (5 bases each). Trimming left V 6 bases short and J 2 bases short, with 5 bases between. The CDR3 contains 11 residues. Germline V CDR1 and CDR2: SNHLY, FYNNEI. The CDR3 loop is CASRGAYEQYF. The CDR3 DNA sequence: TGTGCCAGCAGGGGGGCCTACGAGCAGTACTTC.

A single count supports this clone. The V gene is TRBV28, the J gene TRBJ1-1; D unclear. Trimming removed 5 bases at V and 3 bases at J, with 7 bases between. The CDR3 has 12 residues. The germline CDR1 and CDR2 sequences are MDHEN and SYDVKM. CDR3 coding DNA: TGTGCCAGCAGTACCCGTTACACTGAAGCTTTCTTT. The encoded protein is CASSTRYTEAFF.

J is TRBJ1-5 and V is TRBV28; TRBD1 matches 7 bases. The CDR3 spans 13 residues. Trimming took 6 bases from V and 4 from J; bases not matched to a gene: 3. The germline gives CDR1 MDHEN, CDR2 SYDVKM. CDR3 coding DNA: TGTGCCAGCAGAGGACAGGAGAATCAGCCCCAGCATTTT. This encodes CASRGQENQPQHF.

Here the CDR3 DNA reads TGTGCCAGCAGTTTAAGGCGGATCAATCAGCCCCAGCATTTT. It specifies CASSLRRINQPQHF. The V call is TRBV28, the J call TRBJ1-5; D gene uncertain. The CDR3 totals 14 residues. Trimming removed 2 bases at V and 3 bases at J, with 8 bases between. Germline V CDR1 and CDR2: MDHEN, SYDVKM. Variable domain in full (rest from reference TRBV28 and TRBJ1-5): DVKVTQSSRYLVKRTGEKVFLECVQDMDHENMFWYRQDPGLGLRLIYFSYDVKMKEKGDIPEGYSVSREKKERFSLILESASTNQTSMYLCASSLRRINQPQHFGDGTRLSIL.

This clone was recorded only once. The chain couples TRBV28 to TRBJ1-5; D unresolved. V was clipped by 0 bases and J by 0 bases, with 9 bases between them. The CDR3 has 16 residues. The V gene's germline CDR1 is MDHEN and CDR2 SYDVKM. In nucleotides, the CDR3 is TGTGCCAGCAGTTTATGGGGCCTTCATAGCAATCAGCCCCAGCATTTT. Protein: CASSLWGLHSNQPQHF. Full variable domain (rest looked up from reference TRBV28 and TRBJ1-5): DVKVTQSSRYLVKRTGEKVFLECVQDMDHENMFWYRQDPGLGLRLIYFSYDVKMKEKGDIPEGYSVSREKKERFSLILESASTNQTSMYLCASSLWGLHSNQPQHFGDGTRLSIL.

V gene TRBV5-1 combines with J gene TRBJ1-1, with D perhaps TRBD1 (5 bases). The germline V gene encodes CDR1 SGHRS and CDR2 YFSETQ. V lost 0 bases and J lost 6, with 12 bases in between. The CDR3 length is 14 residues. CDR3 sequence (DNA): TGCGCCAGCAGCTTGGGGGGCAGGAGCGCTGAAGCTTTCTTT. Translating gives CASSLGGRSAEAFF.

V usage is TRBV28 and J usage is TRBJ2-2, with 9 nucleotides matching TRBD1. This CDR3 is 15 amino acids long. Germline trimming cut 4 bases from V and 4 bases from J; bases unmatched to any gene: 4. Germline V CDR1 and CDR2: MDHEN, SYDVKM. CDR3 amino acids: CASSSRDRATGELFF. CDR3 in DNA: TGTGCCAGCAGTTCCCGGGACAGGGCCACCGGGGAGCTGTTTTTT.

The chain is built from TRBV5-1 and TRBJ2-2, with D unclear. V dropped 0 bases and J dropped 7 bases, with 7 bases sitting between them. The V gene's germline CDR1 is SGHRS and CDR2 YFSETQ. This CDR3 is 13 amino acids long. The CDR3 region is CASSLEGIGELFF. The CDR3 coding sequence is TGCGCCAGCAGCTTGGAAGGAATCGGGGAGCTGTTTTTT.